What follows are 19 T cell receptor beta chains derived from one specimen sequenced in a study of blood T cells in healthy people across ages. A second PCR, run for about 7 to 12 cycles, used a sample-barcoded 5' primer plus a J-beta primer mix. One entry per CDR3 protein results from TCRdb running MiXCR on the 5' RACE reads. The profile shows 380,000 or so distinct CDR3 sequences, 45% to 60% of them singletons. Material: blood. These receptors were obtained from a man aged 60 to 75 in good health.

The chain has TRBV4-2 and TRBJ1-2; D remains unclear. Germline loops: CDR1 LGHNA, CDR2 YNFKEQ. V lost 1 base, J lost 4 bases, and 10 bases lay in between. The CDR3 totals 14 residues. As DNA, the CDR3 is TGTGCCAGCAGCCAAGGAGGAGGGTCCTATGGCTACACCTTC. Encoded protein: CASSQGGGSYGYTF.

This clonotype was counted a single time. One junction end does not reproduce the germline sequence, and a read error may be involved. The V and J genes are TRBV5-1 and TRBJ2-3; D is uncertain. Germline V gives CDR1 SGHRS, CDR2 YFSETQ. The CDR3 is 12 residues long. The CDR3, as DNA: TGCGTCAGCAGCCCGCCGGGAGATACGCAGTATTTT. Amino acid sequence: CVSSPPGDTQYF.

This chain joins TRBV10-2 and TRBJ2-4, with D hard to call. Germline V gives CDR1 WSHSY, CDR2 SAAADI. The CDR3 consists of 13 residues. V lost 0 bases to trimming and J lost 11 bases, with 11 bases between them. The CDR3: CASSESAHSVQYF. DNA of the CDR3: TGCGCCAGCAGTGAGTCCGCCCACAGTGTTCAGTACTTC.

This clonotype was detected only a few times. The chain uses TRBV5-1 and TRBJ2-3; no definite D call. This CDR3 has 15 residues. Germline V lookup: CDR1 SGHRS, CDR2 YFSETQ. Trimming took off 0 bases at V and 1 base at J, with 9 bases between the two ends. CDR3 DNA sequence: TGCGCCAGCAGCTTGGGACCTAGAGGCACAGATACGCAGTATTTT. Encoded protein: CASSLGPRGTDTQYF.

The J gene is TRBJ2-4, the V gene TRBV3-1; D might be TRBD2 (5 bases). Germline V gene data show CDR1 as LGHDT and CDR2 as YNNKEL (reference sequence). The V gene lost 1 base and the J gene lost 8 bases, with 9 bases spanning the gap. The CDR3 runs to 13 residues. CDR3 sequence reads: CASSQGLADIQYF. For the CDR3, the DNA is TGTGCCAGCAGCCAAGGCCTAGCCGACATTCAGTACTTC.

CDR3 bases: TGCGCCACCGAGGAAGGGCCATACAACTCTGGGGCCAACGTCCTGACTTTC. The encoded protein is CATEEGPYNSGANVLTF. The V and J genes are TRBV5-1 and TRBJ2-6, with D uncertain. Per the germline V gene, CDR1 is SGHRS and CDR2 is YFSETQ. V was shortened by 9 bases and J by 0 bases, with 19 bases between the two germline ends. The CDR3 extends over 17 amino acids.

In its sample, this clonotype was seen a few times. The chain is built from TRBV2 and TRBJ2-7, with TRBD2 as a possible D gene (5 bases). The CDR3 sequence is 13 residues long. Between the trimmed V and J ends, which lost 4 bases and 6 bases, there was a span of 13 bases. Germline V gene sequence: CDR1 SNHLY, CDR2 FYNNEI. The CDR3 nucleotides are TGTGCCAGCAGTGTCAATACTAGGTTCGAGCAGTACTTC. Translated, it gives CASSVNTRFEQYF.

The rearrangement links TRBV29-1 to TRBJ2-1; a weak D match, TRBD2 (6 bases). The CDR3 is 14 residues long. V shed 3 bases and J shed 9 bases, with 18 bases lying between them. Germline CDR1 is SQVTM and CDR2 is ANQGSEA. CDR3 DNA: TGCAGCGTTGACACCCCGGGAGTGGCTGGTGAGCAGTTCTTC. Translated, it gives CSVDTPGVAGEQFF.

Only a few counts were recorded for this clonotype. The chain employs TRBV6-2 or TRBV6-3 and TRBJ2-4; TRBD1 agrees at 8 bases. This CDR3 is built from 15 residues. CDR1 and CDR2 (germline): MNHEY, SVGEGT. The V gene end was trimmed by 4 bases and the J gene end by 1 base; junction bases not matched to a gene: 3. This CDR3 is CASSSTGVAKNIQYF. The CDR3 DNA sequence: TGTGCCAGCAGTTCGACAGGGGTGGCCAAAAACATTCAGTACTTC.

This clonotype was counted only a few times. The CDR3 DNA reads as TGTGCCAGCAGCTTAAATGGACAGGGGTATCGGGTTAGCTACGAGCAGTACTTC. This sequence encodes CASSLNGQGYRVSYEQYF. The chain couples TRBV7-2 to TRBJ2-7, with 9 bases lining up with TRBD1. This CDR3 has 18 amino acids. CDR1 and CDR2 from the germline V gene are SGHTA and FQGNSA. V shed 2 bases and J 3 bases; nucleotides not matched to a gene: 14.

CDR3 region: CASSLQSNQPQHF. The CDR3 DNA reads TGTGCCAGCAGCTTACAGAGCAATCAGCCCCAGCATTTT. The rearrangement links TRBV7-2 to TRBJ1-5; D gene uncertain. This CDR3 region has 13 residues. CDR1 is SGHTA, CDR2 FQGNSA, per germline. The V gene lost 2 bases and the J gene lost 1 base, with 3 bases spanning the gap. Full variable domain (missing parts from reference TRBV7-2 and TRBJ1-5): GAGVSQSPSNKVTEKGKDVELRCDPISGHTALYWYRQSLGQGLEFLIYFQGNSAPDKSGLPSDRFSAERTGGSVSTLTIQRTQQEDSAVYLCASSLQSNQPQHFGDGTRLSIL.

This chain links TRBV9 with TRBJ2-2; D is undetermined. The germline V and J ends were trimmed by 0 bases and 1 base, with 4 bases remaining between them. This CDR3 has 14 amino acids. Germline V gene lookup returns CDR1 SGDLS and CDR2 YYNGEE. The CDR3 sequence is CASSVVLNTGELFF. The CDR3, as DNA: TGTGCCAGCAGCGTAGTCCTGAACACCGGGGAGCTGTTTTTT.

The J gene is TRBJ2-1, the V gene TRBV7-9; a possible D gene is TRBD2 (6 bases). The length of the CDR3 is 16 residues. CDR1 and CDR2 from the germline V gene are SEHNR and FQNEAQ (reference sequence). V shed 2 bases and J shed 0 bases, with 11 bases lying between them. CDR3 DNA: TGTGCCAGCAGCTTAAGGGGCGGGGTCTCCTACAATGAGCAGTTCTTC. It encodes CASSLRGGVSYNEQFF.

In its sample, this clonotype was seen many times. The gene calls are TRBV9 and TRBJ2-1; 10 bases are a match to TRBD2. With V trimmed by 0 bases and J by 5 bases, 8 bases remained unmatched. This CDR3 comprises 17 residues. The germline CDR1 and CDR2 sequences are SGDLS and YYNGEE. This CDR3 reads CASSVGPTSGNNNEQFF. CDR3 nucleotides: TGTGCCAGCAGCGTAGGACCCACTAGCGGGAATAACAATGAGCAGTTCTTC.

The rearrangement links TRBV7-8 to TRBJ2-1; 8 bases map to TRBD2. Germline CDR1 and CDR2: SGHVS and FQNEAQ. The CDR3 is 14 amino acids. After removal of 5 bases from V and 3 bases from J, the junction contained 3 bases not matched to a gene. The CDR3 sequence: CASSPREGYNEQFF. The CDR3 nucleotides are TGTGCCAGCAGCCCACGGGAGGGCTACAATGAGCAGTTCTTC.

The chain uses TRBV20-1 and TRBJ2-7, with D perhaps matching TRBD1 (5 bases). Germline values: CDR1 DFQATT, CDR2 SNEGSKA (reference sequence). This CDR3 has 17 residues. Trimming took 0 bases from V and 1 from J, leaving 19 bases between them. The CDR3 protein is CSARDQGAILLSYEQYF. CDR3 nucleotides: TGCAGTGCTAGAGACCAAGGGGCTATTTTACTATCCTACGAGCAGTACTTC.

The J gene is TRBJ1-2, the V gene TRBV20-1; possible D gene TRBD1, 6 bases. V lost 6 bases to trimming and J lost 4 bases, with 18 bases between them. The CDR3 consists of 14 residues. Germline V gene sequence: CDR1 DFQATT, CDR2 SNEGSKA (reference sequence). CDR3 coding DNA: TGCAGTGCCTCACAGGGTAAAGGCGCCTATGGCTACACCTTC. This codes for CSASQGKGAYGYTF.

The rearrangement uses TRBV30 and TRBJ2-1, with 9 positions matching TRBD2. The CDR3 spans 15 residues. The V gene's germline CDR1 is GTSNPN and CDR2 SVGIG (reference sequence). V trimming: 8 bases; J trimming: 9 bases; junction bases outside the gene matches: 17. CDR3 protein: CAATGIAGVVGEQFF. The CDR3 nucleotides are TGTGCCGCGACGGGGATAGCGGGAGTAGTGGGTGAGCAGTTCTTC.

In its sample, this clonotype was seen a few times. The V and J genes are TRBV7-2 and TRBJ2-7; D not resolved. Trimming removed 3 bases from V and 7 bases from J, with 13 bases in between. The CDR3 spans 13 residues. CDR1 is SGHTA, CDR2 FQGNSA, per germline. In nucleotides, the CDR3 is TGTGCCAGCAGCTTTGGCCCAGATATAGAGCAGTACTTC. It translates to CASSFGPDIEQYF.